This TCR beta chain was sequenced for a study of high-grade serous ovarian cancer treatment subgroups. Profiling relied on immunoSEQ multiplex PCR, and the TCRdb table lists in-frame clones only, not all of them. The sample includes 3,500 to 4,500 clones, around 76% seen only once; the top ten take approximately 5.7%. Tumor samples were obtained before definitive surgery or chemotherapy. The germline CDR1 and CDR2 sequences are SGHTA and FQGNSA. The trim removed 5 bases at V and 3 bases at J, leaving 5 bases unmatched. The CDR3 length is 15 residues. This chain uses TRBV7-2 with TRBJ2-7, with 12 nucleotides matching TRBD2. Material: tumor tissue. The source of this sequence is a human donor with high-grade serous ovarian cancer. The CDR3 spells CASSRTSGKIYEQYF. As DNA, the CDR3 is TGTGCCAGCAGCAGGACTAGCGGGAAGATCTACGAGCAGTACTTC.